This entry lists 13 T cell receptor beta chains sequenced from one sample in a study of cytomegalovirus exposure and HLA in healthy donors (dated by TCRdb to between 2016 and 2019). The protocol used for the library was the immunoSEQ multiplex PCR assay. The multiplex PCR relied on a mix of 60 forward primers for TCR Vbeta segments and 13 reverse primers for TCR Jbeta segments. This is the immuneACCESS table as TCRdb keeps it, with only in-frame sequences that have V and J called. A part of the clones is gone; compared with another copy, unresolved V genes explain less than half, and the rest is unexplained. The sample data list about 110,000 clones, and 82% of these were observed just once. The top ten constitute approximately 2.4% of the sample. The sequenced material came from PBMCs. These receptor sequences come from a man under 40 in good health and CMV-seropositive.

The gene calls are TRBV7-8 and TRBJ1-3, with 7 bases matching TRBD1. Germline CDR1 SGHVS, CDR2 FQNEAQ. The CDR3 has 17 amino acids. The trim removed 4 bases at V and 2 bases at J, leaving 11 bases unmatched. The CDR3 spells CASSSTPGQLTGNTIYF. Written as DNA, the CDR3 is TGTGCCAGCAGCTCAACCCCGGGACAGTTGACTGGAAACACCATATATTTT.

This clone was observed once. The chain combines TRBV7-2 with TRBJ1-2, with a tentative D call TRBD1 (6 bases). CDR3 length: 14 amino acids. Germline V lookup: CDR1 SGHTA, CDR2 FQGNSA. V gave up 7 bases and J gave up 5 bases, with 17 bases separating them. The CDR3 reads CASTRGGRGYGYTF. CDR3 DNA: TGTGCCAGCACTCGTGGGGGCAGGGGTTATGGCTACACCTTC. Full variable domain (rest looked up from reference TRBV7-2 and TRBJ1-2): GAGVSQSPSNKVTEKGKDVELRCDPISGHTALYWYRQSLGQGLEFLIYFQGNSAPDKSGLPSDRFSAERTGGSVSTLTIQRTQQEDSAVYLCASTRGGRGYGYTFGSGTRLTVV.

The chain has TRBV7-9 and TRBJ2-5; 7 positions agree with TRBD2. The V gene end was trimmed by 5 bases and the J gene end by 0 bases; junction bases not matched to a gene: 6. CDR3 length: 15 amino acids. From germline, CDR1 is SEHNR and CDR2 FQNEAQ (reference sequence). The CDR3 loop reads CASSPAGGYQETQYF. The CDR3 DNA is TGTGCCAGCAGCCCGGCCGGGGGGTACCAAGAGACCCAGTACTTC.

This clone was picked up one time. V usage is TRBV6-1 and J usage is TRBJ2-1, with a tentative D call TRBD1 (6 bases). Germline CDR1 and CDR2: MNHNS and SASEGT. V was trimmed by 6 bases and J by 0 bases, leaving 12 bases between them. The CDR3 contains 15 residues. CDR3 sequence: CASSRRDTSYNEQFF. DNA of the CDR3: TGTGCCAGCAGCCGCCGGGACACCTCCTACAATGAGCAGTTCTTC.

The V gene is TRBV2, the J gene TRBJ1-2; 12 bases match TRBD1. The V gene's germline CDR1 is SNHLY and CDR2 FYNNEI. V lost 0 bases to trimming and J lost 8 bases; unmatched junction nucleotides: 7. CDR3 length equals 16 residues. CDR3 sequence: CASSEALRDRGRGYTF. The CDR3 region has the DNA TGTGCCAGCAGTGAAGCGCTTAGGGACAGGGGGCGAGGCTACACCTTC.

J is TRBJ1-6 and V is TRBV6-1; D is perhaps TRBD1 (5 bases). The V and J ends lost 11 bases and 7 bases respectively, with 12 bases between them. CDR1 and CDR2 from the germline V gene are MNHNS and SASEGT. CDR3 length equals 12 residues. This chain's CDR3 is CAARPGNSPLHF. The CDR3 coding sequence is TGTGCCGCCCGCCCAGGGAATTCACCCCTCCACTTT.

The chain couples TRBV6-5 to TRBJ1-4, with D possibly being TRBD1 (5 bases). This CDR3 is 15 amino acids long. V lost 6 bases, J lost 0 bases, and 11 bases lay in between. Per the germline V gene, CDR1 is MNHEY and CDR2 is SVGAGI. Here the CDR3 reads CASRTWGATNEKLFF. The CDR3 DNA follows: TGTGCCAGCAGGACCTGGGGGGCAACTAATGAAAAACTGTTTTTT.

The chain couples TRBV5-1 to TRBJ2-7, with 7 bases matching TRBD1. CDR1 SGHRS and CDR2 YFSETQ come from the germline V gene. Trimming at V came to 0 bases and at J to 5 bases, leaving 2 bases not matched to a gene. The CDR3 runs 13 residues. The CDR3 DNA follows: TGCGCCAGCAGCTTGGGGGACAGTAACGAGCAGTACTTC. Protein product: CASSLGDSNEQYF.

The chain uses TRBV5-1 and TRBJ1-1; D possibly corresponds to TRBD1 (5 bases). V was trimmed by 0 bases and J by 1 base, leaving 10 bases between them. The CDR3 is 15 residues long. CDR1 and CDR2 from the germline V gene are SGHRS and YFSETQ. The CDR3, as DNA: TGCGCCAGCAGCTTGGCTGCTAGGGGGAACACTGAAGCTTTCTTT. It encodes CASSLAARGNTEAFF.

The chain has TRBV7-6 and TRBJ1-6; 9 nucleotides agree with TRBD1. The germline gives CDR1 SGHVS, CDR2 FNYEAQ. The CDR3 has 15 residues. V gave up 4 bases and J gave up 10 bases; unmatched junction bases: 8. The CDR3 DNA follows: TGTGCCAGCAGCTCCGGGACAGGGTACAACTCACCCCTCCACTTT. This codes for CASSSGTGYNSPLHF.

The chain has TRBV5-8 and TRBJ1-1, with 9 bases lining up with TRBD1. This CDR3 spans 14 amino acids. V was pared by 4 bases and J by 6 bases, with 7 bases of the junction left unmatched. CDR1 and CDR2 from the germline V gene are SGHTS and YDEGEE. The CDR3 reads CASSMTGGMSEAFF. CDR3 DNA: TGTGCCAGCAGCATGACAGGGGGAATGTCTGAAGCTTTCTTT.

This clone was observed once. The chain employs TRBV7-2 and TRBJ1-6, with TRBD1 identical over 7 bases. CDR3 length equals 16 residues. Per germline, CDR1 SGHTA and CDR2 FQGNSA. Germline trimming cut 1 base from V and 10 bases from J; bases unmatched to any gene: 10. The DNA for the CDR3 is TGTGCCAGCAGCTTAGGGGGACAGATCCTACGATCACCCCTCCACTTT. Its translation: CASSLGGQILRSPLHF.

The chain has TRBV6-6 and TRBJ2-7; maybe TRBD1 (6 bases). There are 15 residues in the CDR3. CDR1 is MNHNY and CDR2 is SVGAGI in the germline V gene (reference sequence). Trimming pared 5 bases from V and 3 bases from J, leaving 17 bases between. The CDR3 bases are TGTGCCAGCAGTGATACACAGGGAGTCAACTACGAGCAGTACTTC. Translation gives CASSDTQGVNYEQYF.